These T cell receptor beta chains were read from a single sample in a study of blood T cell repertoires in COVID-19. The table came from immunoSEQ multiplex PCR; TCRdb's copy has only in-frame clones and leaves some out. The table records around 58,000 clones, less than 90% of them present only once. Sample: peripheral blood. Source of these receptors: a human donor in a cohort sampled during active COVID-19. The CDR3 runs from the conserved cysteine through the conserved F or W. Each record gives: clone size, J gene, V gene, D gene, CDR3 DNA, CDR3 protein. The D gene is left open where the match is weak. Clone size is not always given. Where it is, it says once, few, many or a class for expanded clones.

size: -; J: TRBJ1-3; V: TRBV4-3; D: -; DNA: TGCGCCAGCAGCCAAGTTGTAACAGCCTCTGGAAACACCATATATTTT; CDR3: CASSQVVTASGNTIYF
size: -; J: TRBJ2-7; V: TRBV5-4; D: -; DNA: TGTGCCACGTCGCGACAGGCCTCTCGGGAGCAGTACTTC; CDR3: CATSRQASREQYF
size: few; J: TRBJ2-3; V: TRBV9; D: TRBD1; DNA: TGTGCCAGCAGCGTGGACGACAGGGGGCTATTCACAGATACGCAGTATTTT; CDR3: CASSVDDRGLFTDTQYF
size: -; J: TRBJ1-2; V: TRBV9; D: TRBD1; DNA: TGTGCCAGCAGCGCCGGGACAGGGAATGGCTACACCTTC; CDR3: CASSAGTGNGYTF
size: few; J: TRBJ1-2; V: TRBV7-9; D: TRBD1; DNA: TGTGCCAGCAGCTCCGACAGGGGTAGCTACACCTTC; CDR3: CASSSDRGSYTF
size: few; J: TRBJ1-1; V: TRBV7-2; D: TRBD1; DNA: TGTGCCAGCAGCTTAGTTTCTTCCGGGACAGGTGGTAACACTGAAGCTTTCTTT; CDR3: CASSLVSSGTGGNTEAFF
size: -; J: TRBJ1-2; V: TRBV5-4; D: -; DNA: TGTGCCAGCAGCTTGGTGGGGCAGGGAATCTATGGCTACACCTTC; CDR3: CASSLVGQGIYGYTF
size: -; J: TRBJ1-6; V: TRBV5-4; D: -; DNA: TGTGCCAGCAGCTTGGATACAGGGACCAATTCACCCCTCCACTTT; CDR3: CASSLDTGTNSPLHF
size: -; J: TRBJ2-7; V: TRBV3-1/TRBV3-2; D: TRBD2; DNA: TGTGCCAGCAGCCGCCAGCGGCTAGCGGGCTACGAGCAGTACTTC; CDR3: CASSRQRLAGYEQYF
size: -; J: TRBJ1-1; V: TRBV10-3; D: -; DNA: TGTGCCATCAAAGGAACAGGGACTAATAGTGAAGCTTTCTTT; CDR3: CAIKGTGTNSEAFF
size: -; J: TRBJ2-7; V: TRBV4-3; D: TRBD2; DNA: TGCGCCAGCAGCCAAGATAGGCTAGCGGGGAATGAGCAGTACTTC; CDR3: CASSQDRLAGNEQYF
size: -; J: TRBJ1-3; V: TRBV10-3; D: -; DNA: TGTGCCATCAGTCAGGAGGTAGCAAACACCATATATTTT; CDR3: CAISQEVANTIYF
size: -; J: TRBJ2-7; V: TRBV7-8; D: -; DNA: TGTGCCAGCAGCCGAGGCGGCGGACAGTCCTACGAGCAGTACTTC; CDR3: CASSRGGGQSYEQYF
size: -; J: TRBJ2-7; V: TRBV30; D: -; DNA: TGTGCCTGGAAGGTTACCACAGGGATAAGCTACGAGCAGTACTTC; CDR3: CAWKVTTGISYEQYF
size: -; J: TRBJ1-2; V: TRBV5-4; D: -; DNA: TGTGCCAGCAGCTCCCCCGGCGGGATAAACTATGGCTACACCTTC; CDR3: CASSSPGGINYGYTF
size: -; J: TRBJ1-6; V: TRBV19; D: TRBD1; DNA: TGTGCCAGTAGTACACAGGGGGCCAATTCACCCCTCCACTTT; CDR3: CASSTQGANSPLHF
size: -; J: TRBJ2-7; V: TRBV18; D: TRBD1; DNA: TGTGCCAGCTCAGAAAAACAAGGACAGGCCTACGAGCAGTACTTC; CDR3: CASSEKQGQAYEQYF
size: -; J: TRBJ2-3; V: TRBV3-1/TRBV3-2; D: -; DNA: TGTGCCAGCAGCCAAGATACACATACAGATACGCAGTATTTT; CDR3: CASSQDTHTDTQYF
size: -; J: TRBJ2-5; V: TRBV7-3; D: -; DNA: TGTGCCAGCAGCTTAGGGACAAAAGAGACCCAGTACTTC; CDR3: CASSLGTKETQYF
size: -; J: TRBJ1-1; V: TRBV27; D: -; DNA: TGTGCCAGCAGTTTCCAGGGTAGTAACACTGAAGCTTTCTTT; CDR3: CASSFQGSNTEAFF
size: -; J: TRBJ2-2; V: TRBV11-2; D: -; DNA: TGTGCCAGCAGCTTGGGTGGGGGGTTAAACACCGGGGAGCTGTTTTTT; CDR3: CASSLGGGLNTGELFF
size: -; J: TRBJ1-1; V: TRBV6-5; D: -; DNA: TGTGCCAGCAGGCTCGCAGACGGGTCGAACACTGAAGCTTTCTTT; CDR3: CASRLADGSNTEAFF
size: -; J: TRBJ2-2; V: TRBV6-5; D: -; DNA: TGTGCCAGCAGTTACTCGATGGCAGAGAACACCGGGGAGCTGTTTTTT; CDR3: CASSYSMAENTGELFF
size: -; J: TRBJ1-2; V: TRBV4-3; D: TRBD1; DNA: TGCGCCAGCAGCCAAGATGGGACAGTAAAGTATGGCTACACCTTC; CDR3: CASSQDGTVKYGYTF
size: -; J: TRBJ1-1; V: TRBV7-9; D: -; DNA: TGTGCCAGCAGCTTAGACAGGAACACTGAAGCTTTCTTT; CDR3: CASSLDRNTEAFF
size: -; J: TRBJ2-2; V: TRBV21-1; D: -; DNA: TGTGCCAGCAGCACCGTCGACAAGAACACCGGGGAGCTGTTTTTT; CDR3: CASSTVDKNTGELFF
size: -; J: TRBJ2-7; V: TRBV18; D: -; DNA: TGTGCCAGCTCTCTAGAAGTGTCCTACGAGCAGTACTTC; CDR3: CASSLEVSYEQYF
size: -; J: TRBJ1-1; V: TRBV5-4; D: -; DNA: TGTGCCAGCAGCTTGGAAGGCCGGAGGAACACTGAAGCTTTCTTT; CDR3: CASSLEGRRNTEAFF
size: -; J: TRBJ1-2; V: TRBV28; D: TRBD1; DNA: TGTGCCAGCAGTGGTAACAGACAGGGGAATCAAGGCTACACCTTC; CDR3: CASSGNRQGNQGYTF
size: once; J: TRBJ1-1; V: TRBV7-2; D: -; DNA: TGTGCCAGCAGCCTATCTGGACAGAGGAACACTGAAGCTTTCTTT; CDR3: CASSLSGQRNTEAFF
size: -; J: TRBJ1-1; V: TRBV3-1/TRBV3-2; D: TRBD1; DNA: TGTGCCAGCAGCCATGCAGGGGGCGGTGAAGCTTTCTTT; CDR3: CASSHAGGGEAFF
size: -; J: TRBJ2-5; V: TRBV7-2; D: TRBD2; DNA: TGTGCCAGCAGCTTAGCAGCGGGGGGGCTCGGAGAGACCCAGTACTTC; CDR3: CASSLAAGGLGETQYF
size: -; J: TRBJ1-4; V: TRBV7-9; D: TRBD1; DNA: TGTGCCAGCAGCTCGTCCCGGACAGGGGTGGCTACTAATGAAAAACTGTTTTTT; CDR3: CASSSSRTGVATNEKLFF
size: -; J: TRBJ2-6; V: TRBV7-3; D: -; DNA: TGTGCCAGCAGCAACAGGGTCTCTGGGGCCAACGTCCTGACTTTC; CDR3: CASSNRVSGANVLTF
size: -; J: TRBJ2-1; V: TRBV18; D: -; DNA: TGTGCCAGCTCACCCCAGGGCGGTGAGCAGTTCTTC; CDR3: CASSPQGGEQFF
size: -; J: TRBJ2-5; V: TRBV4-1; D: TRBD2; DNA: TGCGCCAGCAGTCAGTCCGGGACTAATGATGAGACCCAGTACTTC; CDR3: CASSQSGTNDETQYF
size: -; J: TRBJ2-3; V: TRBV7-9; D: -; DNA: TGTGCCAGCAGCTTAATCGGGAAAAAATTAGCTAGCACAGATACGCAGTATTTT; CDR3: CASSLIGKKLASTDTQYF
size: once; J: TRBJ1-6; V: TRBV27; D: TRBD1; DNA: TGTGCCAGCAGTCCTACGACAGGGGCGGGGGCTTCACCCCTCCACTTT; CDR3: CASSPTTGAGASPLHF
size: -; J: TRBJ2-3; V: TRBV7-3; D: -; DNA: TGTGCCAGCAGCCCAATCCCCAGGTTTACAGCATACGACACAGATACGCAGTATTTT; CDR3: CASSPIPRFTAYDTDTQYF
size: -; J: TRBJ2-5; V: TRBV4-2; D: TRBD2; DNA: TGTGCCAGCAGCCAAGAGTGGCGGGGGGCTCCACAAGAGACCCAGTACTTC; CDR3: CASSQEWRGAPQETQYF
size: -; J: TRBJ2-5; V: TRBV4-1; D: TRBD2; DNA: TGCGCCAGCAGCCGGGACTATGGAGAGACCCAGTACTTC; CDR3: CASSRDYGETQYF
size: -; J: TRBJ1-1; V: TRBV7-9; D: TRBD1; DNA: TGTGCCAGCAGACGAATAGGGACAGGGAGAGTTAACACTGAAGCTTTCTTT; CDR3: CASRRIGTGRVNTEAFF
size: -; J: TRBJ1-1; V: TRBV29-1; D: -; DNA: TGCAGCGTAGAACCTACAGGGCGAGCTTTCTTT; CDR3: CSVEPTGRAFF